This is a list of T cell receptor beta chains from one sample in a study of shared clonotypes between healthy human individuals. The table came from immunoSEQ multiplex PCR; TCRdb's copy has only in-frame clones and leaves some out. Of around 500,000 clones listed, 79% are singletons. The sequencing input was PBMCs. All receptors come from a middle-aged woman in good health. Some clones in this sample may be carry-over from other donors' samples. The CDR3 runs from the conserved cysteine through the conserved F or W. Fields, in order: V gene, J gene, clone size, CDR3 length, CDR3 protein. Clone size appears in some rows only: once, few, many, or a class for an expanded clone.

V gene: TRBV21-1
J gene: TRBJ2-7
clone size: NA
CDR3 length: 16
CDR3 protein: CASSHYRVGISYEQYF

V gene: TRBV27
J gene: TRBJ1-2
clone size: NA
CDR3 length: 14
CDR3 protein: CASSRPGQGDGYTF

V gene: TRBV4-2
J gene: TRBJ2-1
clone size: NA
CDR3 length: 14
CDR3 protein: CASSQDPLAGEQFF

V gene: TRBV4-1
J gene: TRBJ1-2
clone size: NA
CDR3 length: 15
CDR3 protein: CASSQNREIPPSDTF

V gene: TRBV7-3
J gene: TRBJ2-6
clone size: NA
CDR3 length: 15
CDR3 protein: CASSEPKGGANVLTF

V gene: TRBV7-9
J gene: TRBJ1-4
clone size: NA
CDR3 length: 15
CDR3 protein: CASSSSRIYNEKLFF

V gene: TRBV7-7
J gene: TRBJ2-2
clone size: NA
CDR3 length: 13
CDR3 protein: CASSRTSTGELFF

V gene: TRBV29-1
J gene: TRBJ2-7
clone size: NA
CDR3 length: 16
CDR3 protein: CSVPGTSESVIHEQYF

V gene: TRBV4-3
J gene: TRBJ2-2
clone size: NA
CDR3 length: 15
CDR3 protein: CASSHSGRGTGELFF

V gene: TRBV30
J gene: TRBJ2-7
clone size: NA
CDR3 length: 17
CDR3 protein: CAWSEYGHGTRPYEQYF

V gene: TRBV5-1
J gene: TRBJ2-7
clone size: NA
CDR3 length: 15
CDR3 protein: CASSVPTGTKGEQYF

V gene: TRBV4-1
J gene: TRBJ2-2
clone size: NA
CDR3 length: 18
CDR3 protein: CASSQGGLAGVGTGELFF

V gene: TRBV29-1
J gene: TRBJ2-1
clone size: NA
CDR3 length: 13
CDR3 protein: CSVDGTGFNEQFF

V gene: TRBV11-2
J gene: TRBJ1-4
clone size: NA
CDR3 length: 17
CDR3 protein: CASSHRGGYGGNEKLFF

V gene: TRBV5-6
J gene: TRBJ2-7
clone size: NA
CDR3 length: 15
CDR3 protein: CASSLRGDPVGEQYF

V gene: TRBV9
J gene: TRBJ2-7
clone size: few
CDR3 length: 15
CDR3 protein: CASSPQGDRTYEQYF

V gene: TRBV18
J gene: TRBJ2-1
clone size: NA
CDR3 length: 14
CDR3 protein: CASSPSPTYNEQFF

V gene: TRBV13
J gene: TRBJ2-5
clone size: NA
CDR3 length: 16
CDR3 protein: CASSSGTSTYQETQYF

V gene: TRBV28
J gene: TRBJ2-2
clone size: once
CDR3 length: 16
CDR3 protein: CASPPSGGANTGELFF

V gene: TRBV2
J gene: TRBJ2-2
clone size: many
CDR3 length: 17
CDR3 protein: CASSEEGTGANTGELFF

V gene: TRBV7-9
J gene: NA
clone size: NA
CDR3 length: 16
CDR3 protein: CASSLATSGRFYEQYF

V gene: TRBV19
J gene: TRBJ2-3
clone size: once
CDR3 length: 13
CDR3 protein: CASSRDYTDTQYF

V gene: TRBV11-2
J gene: TRBJ2-5
clone size: few
CDR3 length: 13
CDR3 protein: CASGQGWQETQYF

V gene: TRBV9
J gene: TRBJ2-3
clone size: once
CDR3 length: 16
CDR3 protein: CASSVRAGGPTDTQYF

V gene: TRBV5-4
J gene: TRBJ1-2
clone size: many
CDR3 length: 13
CDR3 protein: CASSPDRDRGYTF

V gene: TRBV10-3
J gene: TRBJ2-7
clone size: NA
CDR3 length: 13
CDR3 protein: CAIRRDGSYEQYF

V gene: TRBV6-4
J gene: TRBJ2-3
clone size: few
CDR3 length: 15
CDR3 protein: CASSEGGGGTDTQYF

V gene: TRBV6-5
J gene: TRBJ2-7
clone size: NA
CDR3 length: 16
CDR3 protein: CASSYSRRSHSYEQYF

V gene: TRBV10-1
J gene: TRBJ2-3
clone size: NA
CDR3 length: 16
CDR3 protein: CASSELIGGTTDTQYF

V gene: TRBV19
J gene: TRBJ2-7
clone size: NA
CDR3 length: 13
CDR3 protein: CASSSGRGGEQYF

V gene: TRBV5-3
J gene: TRBJ1-3
clone size: NA
CDR3 length: 14
CDR3 protein: CARSLASSGNTIYF